These 14 T cell receptor beta chains were all obtained from the same sample, sequenced in a study of blood T cell repertoires in COVID-19. TCRdb keeps only in-frame clones here, not all; method: immunoSEQ multiplex PCR. Seen here are hundreds of thousands of clones, roughly 80% observed once, and the top ten hold 18%. Sequencing was performed on peripheral blood. The source is a woman over 75 with active or convalescent COVID-19.

This clone was recorded once. The V gene is TRBV7-3, the J gene TRBJ2-2, with 12 positions matching TRBD1. J was trimmed by 5 bases and V by 5 bases; bases with no gene match: 15. The germline gives CDR1 SGHTA, CDR2 FQGTGA. This CDR3 is built from 19 residues. The CDR3 DNA follows: TGTGCCAGCAGCCTCGGCCCTCCGGGGACAGGGGGCAAGACCGGGGAGCTGTTTTTT. It is translated as CASSLGPPGTGGKTGELFF. Complete variable domain (other parts from reference TRBV7-3 and TRBJ2-2): GAGVSQTPSNKVTEKGKYVELRCDPISGHTALYWYRQSLGQGPEFLIYFQGTGAADDSGLPNDRFFAVRPEGSVSTLKIQRTERGDSAVYLCASSLGPPGTGGKTGELFFGEGSRLTVL.

This clone turned up a few times. The chain is built from TRBV11-3 and TRBJ2-2; no clear D. Germline V lookup: CDR1 SGHNT, CDR2 YENEEA. CDR3 length equals 14 residues. The V gene lost 8 bases and the J gene lost 6 bases, with 16 bases spanning the gap. The CDR3 sequence: CASFPRSRPGELFF. The CDR3 DNA follows: TGTGCCAGCTTCCCCCGGAGTAGACCCGGGGAGCTGTTTTTT.

The chain employs TRBV11-2 and TRBJ2-5, with a weak D call TRBD2 (6 bases). The CDR3 length is 19 residues. Trimming pared 1 base from V and 1 base from J, leaving 22 bases between. Germline V gives CDR1 SGHAT, CDR2 FQNNGV. CDR3 sequence: CASSLVLGGEISVQETQYF. The CDR3 DNA follows: TGTGCCAGCAGCTTAGTCTTAGGCGGGGAAATTTCCGTCCAAGAGACCCAGTACTTC.

The rearrangement joins TRBV9 to TRBJ1-1; 7 nucleotides line up with TRBD1. The ends lost 4 bases at V and 3 bases at J; junction bases unmatched: 6. Germline V gives CDR1 SGDLS, CDR2 YYNGEE. This CDR3 has 14 residues. The CDR3 spells CASSPTGMDTEAFF. DNA of the CDR3: TGTGCCAGCAGCCCGACAGGGATGGACACTGAAGCTTTCTTT. The full variable domain, with the rest looked up from reference TRBV9 and TRBJ1-1, is DSGVTQTPKHLITATGQRVTLRCSPRSGDLSVYWYQQSLDQGLQFLIQYYNGEERAKGNILERFSAQQFPDLHSELNLSSLELGDSALYFCASSPTGMDTEAFFGQGTRLTVV.

The gene calls are TRBV30 and TRBJ1-1, with D uncertain. Trimming pared 5 bases from V and 1 base from J, leaving 17 bases between. The CDR3 runs 15 residues. Per germline, CDR1 GTSNPN and CDR2 SVGIG (reference sequence). CDR3 in amino acids: CAWVTAALGNTEAFF. The CDR3 DNA is TGTGCCTGGGTAACAGCGGCCTTGGGGAACACTGAAGCTTTCTTT.

This clone appeared a few times. This chain uses TRBV7-9 with TRBJ1-5, with D unclear. Germline loops: CDR1 SEHNR, CDR2 FQNEAQ (reference sequence). The length of the CDR3 is 14 residues. Deletions cut 5 bases from V and 2 bases from J, with 10 bases between. In DNA form, the CDR3 reads TGTGCCAGCAGCCTCATAGATGGCAATCAGCCCCAGCATTTT. It yields the protein CASSLIDGNQPQHF.

The chain recombines TRBV11-2 with TRBJ2-3; 8 nucleotides align to TRBD2. Looked up from germline, CDR1 is SGHAT and CDR2 is FQNNGV. V was pared by 2 bases and J by 3 bases, with 7 bases of the junction left unmatched. The CDR3 covers 16 residues. The CDR3 reads CASSLRGGRWTDTQYF. The CDR3 coding sequence is TGTGCCAGCAGCTTACGGGGGGGCCGGTGGACAGATACGCAGTATTTT.

The gene calls are TRBV19 and TRBJ2-7, with 10 bases lining up with TRBD2. V was pared by 3 bases and J by 6 bases, with 8 bases of the junction left unmatched. CDR1 and CDR2 (germline): LNHDA, SQIVND (reference sequence). This CDR3 spans 15 amino acids. The CDR3 region is CASSITAAGGPEQYF. The CDR3 DNA sequence: TGTGCCAGTAGTATTACGGCAGCGGGGGGGCCCGAGCAGTACTTC.

The chain has TRBV19 and TRBJ2-7, with 7 bases matching TRBD1. Germline-derived CDR1 and CDR2 are LNHDA and SQIVND (reference sequence). The length of the CDR3 is 13 residues. J lost 2 bases, V lost 6 bases, and 4 bases had no gene match. This CDR3 is CASSPGQTYEQYF. CDR3 DNA: TGTGCCAGTAGCCCGGGACAGACCTACGAGCAGTACTTC.

The rearrangement joins TRBV18 to TRBJ2-1; D remains unclear. Germline V gene lookup returns CDR1 KGHSH and CDR2 LQKENI. V gave up 0 bases and J gave up 5 bases, with 11 bases separating them. The CDR3 sequence is 15 residues long. CDR3 nucleotides: TGTGCCAGCTCACCACCAGAATTACTAAACAATGAGCAGTTCTTC. Its protein is CASSPPELLNNEQFF.

The chain links TRBV7-2 to TRBJ2-5; possible D gene TRBD2, 5 bases. The germline gives CDR1 SGHTA, CDR2 FQGNSA. V was shortened by 2 bases and J by 4 bases, with 17 bases between the two germline ends. This CDR3 comprises 16 residues. For the CDR3, the DNA is TGTGCCAGCAGCTTACAGCCGGGGTTAGTGGGAGAGACCCAGTACTTC. Protein product: CASSLQPGLVGETQYF.

About this clone: The same CDR3 is also encoded by other DNA sequences in this sample. The chain carries TRBV30 and TRBJ2-3; 9 bases align to TRBD1. Germline V gene lookup returns CDR1 GTSNPN and CDR2 SVGIG (reference sequence). The CDR3 loop spans 13 amino acids. V trimming: 0 bases; J trimming: 6 bases; junction bases outside the gene matches: 1. CDR3 coding DNA: TGTGCCTGGAGTGTACAGGGGGCGGATACGCAGTATTTT. Translating it yields CAWSVQGADTQYF.

As for this clone: Other DNA sequences of this sample code for an identical CDR3. The chain recombines TRBV10-2 with TRBJ1-1, with TRBD1 matching over 7 bases. This CDR3 has 17 amino acids. The ends lost 3 bases at V and 11 bases at J; junction bases unmatched: 21. Germline V lookup: CDR1 WSHSY, CDR2 SAAADI. CDR3 DNA: TGCGCCAGCAGTGATTTCAGGGTCGGTCCGGGACAGCTCTCGGCTTTCTTT. It is translated as CASSDFRVGPGQLSAFF.

This clone was seen more than once but under ten times. This chain uses TRBV11-3 with TRBJ2-1; 13 bases are shared with TRBD2. CDR1 is SGHNT and CDR2 is YENEEA in the germline V gene. The CDR3 totals 15 residues. After removal of 5 bases from V and 9 bases from J, the junction contained 7 bases not matched to a gene. CDR3 residues: CASSQRLAGGFEQFF. The CDR3 nucleotides are TGTGCCAGCAGCCAACGACTAGCGGGGGGATTTGAGCAGTTCTTC.